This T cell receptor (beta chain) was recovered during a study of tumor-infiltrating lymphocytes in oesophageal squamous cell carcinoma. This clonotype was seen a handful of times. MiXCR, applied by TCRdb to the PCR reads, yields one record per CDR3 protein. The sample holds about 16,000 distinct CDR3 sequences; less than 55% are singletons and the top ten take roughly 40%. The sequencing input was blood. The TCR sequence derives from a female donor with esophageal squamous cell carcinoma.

As DNA, the CDR3 is TGTGCCAGCAGCTTAGGACAGGGGCGCGAGTATGGCTACACCTTC. As protein: CASSLGQGREYGYTF. V and J are TRBV7-9 and TRBJ1-2; 8 nucleotides match TRBD1. Germline assignment: CDR1 SEHNR and CDR2 FQNEAQ (reference sequence). The CDR3 extends over 15 amino acids. With V trimmed by 1 base and J by 5 bases, 6 bases remained unmatched.